This T cell receptor beta chain was observed in a study of OX40 agonist ivuxolimab in advanced cancers. Germline CDR1 and CDR2: LGHNA and YSLEER. V lost 0 bases and J lost 2, with 14 bases in between. The CDR3 totals 16 residues. Assay used: immunoSEQ multiplex PCR; TCRdb lists only in-frame clones, some missing. The table records under 90,000 clones, roughly 91% of them present only once. This chain connects TRBV4-3 to TRBJ2-7; D possibly corresponds to TRBD1 (7 bases). The starting material was CD4+ or CD8+ T cells sorted from blood, obtained in a trial of the OX40 agonist ivuxolimab. The clonotype was recovered from an adult with an advanced solid tumor such as melanoma, head and neck, liver or kidney cancer. The CDR3: CASSQEGRGTAYEQYF. CDR3 nucleotides: TGCGCCAGCAGCCAAGAAGGACGCGGGACAGCCTACGAGCAGTACTTC.